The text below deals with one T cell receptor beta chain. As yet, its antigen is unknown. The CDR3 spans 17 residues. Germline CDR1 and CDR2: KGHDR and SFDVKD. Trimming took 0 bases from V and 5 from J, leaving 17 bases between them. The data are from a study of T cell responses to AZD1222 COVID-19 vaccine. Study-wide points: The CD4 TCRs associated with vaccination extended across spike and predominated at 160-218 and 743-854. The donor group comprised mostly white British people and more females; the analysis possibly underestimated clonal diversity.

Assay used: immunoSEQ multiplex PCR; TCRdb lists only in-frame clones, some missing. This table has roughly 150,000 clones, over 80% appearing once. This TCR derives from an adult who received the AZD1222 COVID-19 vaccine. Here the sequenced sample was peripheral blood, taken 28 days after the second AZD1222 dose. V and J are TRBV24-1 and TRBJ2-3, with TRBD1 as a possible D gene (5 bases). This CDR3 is CATSDLNQGVSRDTQYF. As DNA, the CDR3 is TGTGCCACCAGTGATTTGAATCAAGGGGTAAGCCGAGATACGCAGTATTTT.